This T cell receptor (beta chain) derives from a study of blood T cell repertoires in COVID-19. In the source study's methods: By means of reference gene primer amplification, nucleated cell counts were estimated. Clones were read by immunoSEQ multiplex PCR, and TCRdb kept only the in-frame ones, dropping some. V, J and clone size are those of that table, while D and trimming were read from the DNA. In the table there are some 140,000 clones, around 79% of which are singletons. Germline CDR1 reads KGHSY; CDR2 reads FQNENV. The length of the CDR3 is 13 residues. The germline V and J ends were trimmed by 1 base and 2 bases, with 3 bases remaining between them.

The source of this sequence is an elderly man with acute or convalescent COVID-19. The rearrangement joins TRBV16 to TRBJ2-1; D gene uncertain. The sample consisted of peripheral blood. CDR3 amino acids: CASSQLAYNEQFF. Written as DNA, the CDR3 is TGTGCCAGCAGCCAATTAGCCTACAATGAGCAGTTCTTC.